The subject of this entry is one T cell receptor beta chain. Replicate PCRs run on sorted subsets employed approximately 0.2 ug DNA, approximately 30,000 T cell genomes. Clones were read by immunoSEQ multiplex PCR, and TCRdb kept only the in-frame ones, dropping some. The repertoire holds around 550,000 clones, 96% seen once, with about 0.064% in the top ten. This sample was taken from a study of shared clonotypes between healthy human individuals. Between the trimmed V and J ends, which lost 4 bases and 6 bases, there was a span of 17 bases. This CDR3 contains 15 residues. Per the germline V gene, CDR1 is SGHTA and CDR2 is FQGTGA.

This receptor was obtained from a woman aged 25 to 39 in good health. Input material: naive CD4+ T cells sorted from blood. Stated subset: CD45RA+ positively selected. The chain uses TRBV7-3 and TRBJ2-3, with a weak D call TRBD2 (6 bases). The CDR3 here is CASSSRIRGMDTQYF. The CDR3 DNA sequence: TGTGCCAGCAGCTCGAGGATCCGCGGGATGGATACGCAGTATTTT.